This record concerns one TCR beta chain sequence. Antigen specificity is unknown. This sample stems from a study of T cell responses to AZD1222 COVID-19 vaccine. General study points: Baseline seropositives among AZD1222 recipients totaled only five to seven.

This CDR3 spans 14 amino acids. The germline CDR1 and CDR2 sequences are LNHDA and SQIVND (reference sequence). The V and J ends lost 4 bases and 7 bases respectively, with 14 bases between them. TCRdb keeps only in-frame clones here, not all; method: immunoSEQ multiplex PCR. Counted here are 150,000 to 200,000 clones, more than 85% occurring once; the ten biggest clones make up 0.9%. Sample: peripheral blood, taken on day 0 of AZD1222 vaccination. This rearrangement joins TRBV19 to TRBJ1-5; tentative D call: TRBD1 (5 bases). This clonotype was sampled from an adult in good health. CDR3 sequence reads: CASSTRDRTQPQHF. The CDR3 DNA reads as TGTGCCAGTAGTACCCGGGACCGAACCCAGCCCCAGCATTTT.